This is a list of T cell receptor beta chains from one sample in a study of long-term antiretroviral therapy in people with HIV. Some clones are missing from TCRdb's copy, which holds only in-frame ones; the method was immunoSEQ multiplex PCR. The data contain approximately 25,000 clones, 85% of them singletons. Specimen: unsorted PBMCs, collected 4.8 to 5 years after starting antiretroviral therapy. These receptors all come from a man between 40 and 49 years old with HIV. Both conserved end residues are part of each CDR3. Each record gives: D gene, J gene, V gene, clone size, CDR3 DNA, CDR3 protein. D genes are given only for firm matches. Clone size is stated in some rows and not others, as once, few, many or a class when expanded.

TRBD1,TRBJ1-6,TRBV2,few,TGTGCCAGCAGTGAAGTGCCAGGGGGTCGGGCACCCCTCCACTTT,CASSEVPGGRAPLHF
.,TRBJ2-5,TRBV5-1,.,TGCGCCAGCAGCATCGGACAGACGTACCAAGAGACCCAGTACTTC,CASSIGQTYQETQYF
TRBD1,TRBJ2-7,TRBV5-1,.,TGCGCCAGCAGCTTGTGGGGACAGGGGGCGAGGTCCGTCGAGCAGTACTTC,CASSLWGQGARSVEQYF
.,TRBJ2-3,TRBV13,.,TGTGCCAGCAGCTACTACACAGATACGCAGTATTTT,CASSYYTDTQYF
.,TRBJ2-1,TRBV27,.,TGTGCCAGCAGTCCACCCGGGACCCGCACTGAGCAGTTCTTC,CASSPPGTRTEQFF
TRBD1,TRBJ2-7,TRBV7-3,few,TGTGCCAGCAGCTTAATCGACAGGGGGCTCTACGAGCAGTACTTC,CASSLIDRGLYEQYF
.,TRBJ2-7,TRBV7-2,.,TGTGCCAGCAGCTTAGTTCCCTACGAGCAGTACTTC,CASSLVPYEQYF
TRBD2,TRBJ2-2,TRBV5-1,.,TGCGCCAGCAGCTTGACTAGCGGGAGGCCCGGGGAGCTGTTTTTT,CASSLTSGRPGELFF
TRBD2,TRBJ2-1,TRBV11-2,once,TGTGCCAGCAGCTTAGACGTGAGCGGGGGGCCCCTTACGGCTGAGCAGTTCTTC,CASSLDVSGGPLTAEQFF
TRBD1,TRBJ1-5,TRBV15,.,TGTGCCACCAGCAGAGGACAGGGGGTGAATGTTGACAATCAGCCCCAGCATTTT,CATSRGQGVNVDNQPQHF